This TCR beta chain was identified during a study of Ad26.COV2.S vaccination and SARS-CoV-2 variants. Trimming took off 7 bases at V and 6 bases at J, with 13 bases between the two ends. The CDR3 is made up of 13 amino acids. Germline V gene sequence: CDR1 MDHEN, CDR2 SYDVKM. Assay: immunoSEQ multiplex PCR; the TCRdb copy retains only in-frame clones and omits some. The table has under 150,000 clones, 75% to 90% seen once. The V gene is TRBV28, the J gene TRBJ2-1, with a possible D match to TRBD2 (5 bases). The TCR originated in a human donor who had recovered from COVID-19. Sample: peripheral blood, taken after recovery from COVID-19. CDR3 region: CASTRHGGNEQFF. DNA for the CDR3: TGTGCCAGCACCCGCCACGGAGGCAATGAGCAGTTCTTC.